The 32 T cell receptor beta chains reported below all come from one sample, sequenced in a study of cytomegalovirus exposure and HLA in healthy donors. Amplification used 60 Vbeta primers and 13 Jbeta primers. Here immunoSEQ multiplex PCR was the method, and the copy in TCRdb shows in-frame clones only, minus some. This table has fewer than 150,000 clones, more than 70% appearing once. The sequenced sample was PBMCs. These receptors were taken from a man aged 35-49 years in good health and CMV-seronegative.

CDR3 in DNA: TGTGCCACCAGCAGAGATCGGGACAGTGCGAACACCGGGGAGCTGTTTTTT. It is translated as CATSRDRDSANTGELFF. The rearrangement links TRBV15 to TRBJ2-2; 7 nucleotides match TRBD1. Germline V CDR1 and CDR2: LNHNV, YYDKDF (reference sequence). The CDR3 totals 17 residues. V shed 0 bases, J shed 0 bases, and the junction held 4 bases outside the gene matches.

This clone was counted a single time. V is TRBV9 and J is TRBJ2-5; 13 bases agree with TRBD2. Germline CDR1 reads SGDLS; CDR2 reads YYNGEE. The CDR3 runs to 18 residues. Trimming took 0 bases from V and 1 from J; bases not matched to a gene: 6. CDR3 coding DNA: TGTGCCAGCAGCGTAGCACTAGCGGGGGGGTCGCCCCAAGAGACCCAGTACTTC. Amino acid sequence: CASSVALAGGSPQETQYF.

This chain uses TRBV28 with TRBJ1-5; D gene unclear. Per germline, CDR1 MDHEN and CDR2 SYDVKM. The ends were cut back, 3 bases at V and 4 bases at J, with 7 bases in the middle. This CDR3 is built from 13 residues. CDR3 DNA: TGTGCCAGCAGTTTGTTAGAGAATCAGCCCCAGCATTTT. Translation gives CASSLLENQPQHF.

This clone was detected once. The J gene is TRBJ2-7, the V gene TRBV12-5; D is possibly TRBD1 (5 bases). V gave up 5 bases and J gave up 9 bases, with 14 bases separating them. The CDR3 has 12 residues. Germline lookup yields CDR1 LGHNT and CDR2 FRNRAP. This chain's CDR3 is CASGLLLGRQYF. CDR3 bases: TGTGCTAGTGGTCTGCTCCTGGGGCGGCAGTACTTC.

The chain uses TRBV6-5 and TRBJ2-3, with D possibly being TRBD2 (6 bases). The germline V gene encodes CDR1 MNHEY and CDR2 SVGAGI. Between the trimmed V and J ends, which lost 7 bases and 1 base, there was a span of 15 bases. This CDR3 contains 15 residues. CDR3 amino acids: CASMFDRLGTDTQYF. CDR3 DNA: TGTGCCAGCATGTTCGACAGACTAGGCACAGATACGCAGTATTTT.

This chain connects TRBV5-6 to TRBJ2-3; D is unresolved. Trimming removed 1 base from V and 1 base from J, with 13 bases in between. CDR1 is SGHDT, CDR2 YYEEEE, per germline. The CDR3 covers 16 residues. The CDR3 here is CASSLSFGQGTDTQYF. Here the CDR3 DNA reads TGTGCCAGCAGCTTGTCCTTTGGGCAGGGCACAGATACGCAGTATTTT.

This rearrangement joins TRBV5-1 to TRBJ2-3; 14 bases map to TRBD2. CDR3 length equals 17 residues. With 3 bases clipped from V and 4 bases from J, the junction kept 7 bases outside the gene matches. The V gene's germline CDR1 is SGHRS and CDR2 YFSETQ. CDR3 bases: TGCGCCAGCAGCTCGACTAGCGGGAGGGGTTCGGCAGATACGCAGTATTTT. Translation: CASSSTSGRGSADTQYF.

V gene TRBV2 combines with J gene TRBJ2-3; TRBD2 aligns across 7 bases. Trimming removed 8 bases from V and 3 bases from J; junction bases left unmatched: 8. The CDR3 consists of 14 residues. Per germline, CDR1 SNHLY and CDR2 FYNNEI. Written as DNA, the CDR3 is TGTGCCAGCGGGGGTTGGGGGGGAACAGATACGCAGTATTTT. This translates into CASGGWGGTDTQYF.

The V gene is TRBV5-4, the J gene TRBJ1-2; perhaps TRBD1 as D (6 bases). V lost 1 base and J lost 8, with 21 bases in between. The germline V gene encodes CDR1 SGHNT and CDR2 YYREEE (reference sequence). The CDR3 runs to 16 residues. The CDR3 protein is CASSLFSGEGVKGYTF. In DNA, the CDR3 is TGTGCCAGCAGCTTGTTCTCTGGGGAGGGGGTCAAGGGCTACACCTTC.

This CDR3 reads CASSGTSGGLTYEQYF. CDR3 bases: TGTGCCAGTAGCGGGACTAGCGGGGGCCTTACCTACGAGCAGTACTTC. This rearrangement joins TRBV19 to TRBJ2-7; 14 bases agree with TRBD2. CDR3 length: 16 residues. V lost 6 bases, J lost 2 bases, and 6 bases stayed unmatched. CDR1 is LNHDA, CDR2 SQIVND, per germline (reference sequence). The full variable domain, rest sourced from reference TRBV19 and TRBJ2-7, is DGGITQSPKYLFRKEGQNVTLSCEQNLNHDAMYWYRQDPGQGLRLIYYSQIVNDFQKGDIAEGYSVSREKKESFPLTVTSAQKNPTAFYLCASSGTSGGLTYEQYFGPGTRLTVT.

V usage is TRBV21-1 and J usage is TRBJ1-2; the table's D call, TRBD1, has no DNA check behind it. TRBV21-1 represents a pseudogene. The CDR3 length is 15 residues. As DNA, the CDR3 is TGTGCCAGCAGTAGACAGGGGGCGATGGGCTATGGCTACACCTTC. Translation gives CASSRQGAMGYGYTF.

V and J are TRBV21-1 and TRBJ1-5; the table assigns TRBD1, which was not confirmed against the DNA. TRBV21-1 is noted as a pseudogene. The CDR3 has 15 residues. The CDR3 DNA follows: TGTGCCAGCAGCAAAGGGCGTCACCAGGGCCAGCCCCAGCATTTT. Its protein product is CASSKGRHQGQPQHF.

This sequence joins TRBV25-1 and TRBJ1-6; 8 nucleotides agree with TRBD1. The CDR3 sequence is 14 residues long. The ends lost 6 bases at V and 4 bases at J; junction bases unmatched: 2. Germline CDR1 is MGHDK and CDR2 is SYGVNS. Written as DNA, the CDR3 is TGTGCCAGCAGCCACAGGGGGTATAATTCACCCCTCCACTTT. Protein: CASSHRGYNSPLHF.

V and J are TRBV4-1 and TRBJ1-1; unclear D gene. V was trimmed by 3 bases and J by 1 base, leaving 15 bases between them. CDR1 and CDR2 from the germline V gene are MGHRA and YSYEKL. This CDR3 is 16 amino acids long. This CDR3 reads CASSHPLSGSNTEAFF. In DNA form, the CDR3 reads TGCGCCAGCAGCCACCCTCTATCCGGGTCGAACACTGAAGCTTTCTTT.

The chain carries TRBV19 and TRBJ1-1, with a possible D match to TRBD1 (6 bases). The germline V and J ends were trimmed by 5 bases and 2 bases, with 12 bases remaining between them. The CDR3 consists of 14 residues. The germline CDR1 and CDR2 sequences are LNHDA and SQIVND (reference sequence). The CDR3 DNA follows: TGTGCCAGTAGTGGTGACAGGAGCAACACTGAAGCTTTCTTT. This encodes CASSGDRSNTEAFF.

The chain links TRBV28 to TRBJ2-5, with TRBD2 identical over 8 bases. Germline CDR1 MDHEN, CDR2 SYDVKM. With V trimmed by 6 bases and J by 4 bases, 13 bases remained unmatched. The CDR3 is 16 amino acids. The CDR3 sequence is CASSHVGLVISETQYF. For the CDR3, the DNA is TGTGCCAGCAGCCACGTGGGACTAGTGATCTCAGAGACCCAGTACTTC.

This clone was observed a single time. The genes are TRBV7-9 and TRBJ2-7; 9 bases map to TRBD1. This CDR3 is 15 amino acids long. The J segment lost 4 bases and the V segment lost 3 bases, leaving 7 bases of the junction unmatched. Per germline, CDR1 SEHNR and CDR2 FQNEAQ (reference sequence). In DNA, the CDR3 is TGTGCCAGCAGCTTCCCGGGACAGGGCCTTTACGAGCAGTACTTC. Translation: CASSFPGQGLYEQYF. The entire variable domain, with the rest obtained from reference TRBV7-9 and TRBJ2-7, is as follows: DTGVSQNPRHKITKRGQNVTFRCDPISEHNRLYWYRQTLGQGPEFLTYFQNEAQLEKSRLLSDRFSAERPKGSFSTLEIQRTEQGDSAMYLCASSFPGQGLYEQYFGPGTRLTVT.

The chain carries TRBV20-1 and TRBJ1-2; D unclear. Germline V gene sequence: CDR1 DFQATT, CDR2 SNEGSKA (reference sequence). The CDR3 consists of 10 residues. Trimming removed 6 bases at V and 1 base at J, with 3 bases between. The CDR3: CSAINYGYTF. The CDR3 DNA reads TGCAGTGCCATTAACTATGGCTACACCTTC.

V and J are TRBV7-2 and TRBJ2-5, with 8 positions matching TRBD2. CDR3 size: 15 residues. Unmatched junction bases numbered 6, after V lost 3 bases and J lost 3 bases. The V gene's germline CDR1 is SGHTA and CDR2 FQGNSA. The CDR3 region is CASSFRSGGEETQYF. CDR3 DNA: TGTGCCAGCAGCTTCCGCTCGGGGGGGGAAGAGACCCAGTACTTC.

This chain joins TRBV6-5 and TRBJ1-5; D gene ambiguous. The length of the CDR3 is 16 residues. The ends were cut back, 3 bases at V and 0 bases at J, with 12 bases in the middle. Per the germline V gene, CDR1 is MNHEY and CDR2 is SVGAGI. The CDR3 DNA reads TGTGCCAGCAGTTATAATAGACATCTTAGCAATCAGCCCCAGCATTTT. It is translated as CASSYNRHLSNQPQHF.

The chain links TRBV6-5 to TRBJ2-7; D is perhaps TRBD2 (5 bases). V was pared by 10 bases and J by 5 bases, with 12 bases between. The CDR3 covers 11 residues. The germline V gene has CDR1 MNHEY and CDR2 SVGAGI. The CDR3 nucleotides are TGTGCCACCTCGGGATGGAACGAGCAGTACTTC. Its translation: CATSGWNEQYF.

Here the CDR3 DNA reads TGTGCCAGCAGTACCCGACACAATTCGAATGAAAAACTGTTTTTT. Amino acids: CASSTRHNSNEKLFF. The chain links TRBV6-5 to TRBJ1-4, with D unresolved. The V end was cut by 5 bases, the J end by 5 bases, with 15 bases between. Germline CDR1 reads MNHEY; CDR2 reads SVGAGI. The CDR3 contains 15 residues.

The V call is TRBV30, the J call TRBJ1-1; a weak D match, TRBD1 (5 bases). Trimming left V 4 bases short and J 0 bases short, with 9 bases between. This CDR3 spans 13 amino acids. CDR1 GTSNPN and CDR2 SVGIG come from the germline V gene (reference sequence). CDR3 residues: CAWIGGMNTEAFF. The CDR3 DNA follows: TGTGCCTGGATTGGGGGGATGAACACTGAAGCTTTCTTT.

The chain is built from TRBV4-3 and TRBJ1-1; possible D gene TRBD1, 6 bases. CDR1 LGHNA and CDR2 YSLEER come from the germline V gene. The CDR3 is 15 amino acids. Trimming cost V 0 bases and J 3 bases, with 11 bases left between them. This CDR3 is CASSQEGQLYTEAFF. The CDR3 DNA is TGCGCCAGCAGCCAAGAAGGACAGCTTTACACTGAAGCTTTCTTT.

This clone appeared once. This sequence joins TRBV7-2 and TRBJ2-7; D is unresolved. Germline values: CDR1 SGHTA, CDR2 FQGNSA. The CDR3 spans 14 residues. Trimming removed 1 base from V and 5 bases from J, with 12 bases in between. The CDR3 region is CASSLVPPRNEQYF. Here the CDR3 DNA reads TGTGCCAGCAGCTTAGTACCCCCTAGGAACGAGCAGTACTTC.

The chain links TRBV30 to TRBJ2-3; D call uncertain. Trimming stripped 3 bases from V and 2 bases from J, with 12 bases between. The CDR3 has 14 amino acids. In germline, CDR1 is GTSNPN, CDR2 SVGIG (reference sequence). CDR3 DNA: TGTGCCTGGAGATATATCCGACACACAGATACGCAGTATTTT. Translated: CAWRYIRHTDTQYF.

This clone occurred a few times. The V call is TRBV30, the J call TRBJ1-2; possibly TRBD1 for D (6 bases). Trimming took off 0 bases at V and 2 bases at J, with 10 bases between the two ends. Germline loops: CDR1 GTSNPN, CDR2 SVGIG (reference sequence). This CDR3 is built from 14 residues. The CDR3 here is CAWSVQGRNYGYTF. CDR3 nucleotide sequence: TGTGCCTGGAGTGTACAGGGCCGGAACTATGGCTACACCTTC.

The gene calls are TRBV5-1 and TRBJ2-7; TRBD2 is a possible D gene (6 bases). This CDR3 has 15 residues. Deletions cut 0 bases from V and 7 bases from J, with 17 bases between. Germline loops: CDR1 SGHRS, CDR2 YFSETQ. The CDR3 is CASSLVPTPAGEQYF. CDR3 in DNA: TGCGCCAGCAGCTTGGTTCCAACACCGGCGGGGGAGCAGTACTTC.

Written as DNA, the CDR3 is TGCGCCAGCAGCATATCGAGGGGGGGCTACACCTTC. It is translated as CASSISRGGYTF. The rearrangement joins TRBV5-1 to TRBJ1-2; D might be TRBD1 (6 bases). V was clipped by 4 bases and J by 8 bases, with 12 bases between them. This CDR3 region has 12 residues. Per germline, CDR1 SGHRS and CDR2 YFSETQ.

The chain couples TRBV5-1 to TRBJ2-7; 10 nucleotides line up with TRBD2. This CDR3 contains 15 residues. Per germline, CDR1 SGHRS and CDR2 YFSETQ. V was pared by 4 bases and J by 0 bases, with 4 bases of the junction left unmatched. CDR3 DNA sequence: TGCGCCAGCAGCCCACTAGCGGGGAGCTCCTACGAGCAGTACTTC. It is translated as CASSPLAGSSYEQYF.

The chain has TRBV20-1 and TRBJ2-7; D remains ambiguous. Germline CDR1 reads DFQATT; CDR2 reads SNEGSKA (reference sequence). Trimming removed 1 base from V and 8 bases from J, with 9 bases in between. This CDR3 is 11 amino acids long. The CDR3 DNA reads TGCAGTGCTAGAGTGGAGTTTCAGCAGTACTTC. Protein: CSARVEFQQYF.

This chain joins TRBV6-5 and TRBJ2-1, with D possibly TRBD2 on 5 matching bases. Germline V gene sequence: CDR1 MNHEY, CDR2 SVGAGI. CDR3 size: 13 residues. The ends were cut back, 5 bases at V and 11 bases at J, with 16 bases in the middle. CDR3: CASSDRGDGQQFF. Written as DNA, the CDR3 is TGTGCCAGCAGTGACCGGGGAGATGGACAGCAGTTCTTC.